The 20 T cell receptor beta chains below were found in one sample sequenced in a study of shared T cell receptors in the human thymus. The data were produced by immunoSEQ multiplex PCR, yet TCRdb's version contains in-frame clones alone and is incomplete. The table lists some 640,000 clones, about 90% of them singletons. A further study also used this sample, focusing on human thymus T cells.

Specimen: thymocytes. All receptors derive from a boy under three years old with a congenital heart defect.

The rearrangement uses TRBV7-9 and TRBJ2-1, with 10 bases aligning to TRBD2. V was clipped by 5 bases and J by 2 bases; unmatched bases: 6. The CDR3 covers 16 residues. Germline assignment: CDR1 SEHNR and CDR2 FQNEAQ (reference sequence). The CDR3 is CASSPLAGEAYNEQFF. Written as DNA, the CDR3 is TGTGCCAGCAGCCCCCTAGCGGGAGAAGCCTACAATGAGCAGTTCTTC. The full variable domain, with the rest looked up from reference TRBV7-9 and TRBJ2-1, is DTGVSQNPRHKITKRGQNVTFRCDPISEHNRLYWYRQTLGQGPEFLTYFQNEAQLEKSRLLSDRFSAERPKGSFSTLEIQRTEQGDSAMYLCASSPLAGEAYNEQFFGPGTRLTVL.

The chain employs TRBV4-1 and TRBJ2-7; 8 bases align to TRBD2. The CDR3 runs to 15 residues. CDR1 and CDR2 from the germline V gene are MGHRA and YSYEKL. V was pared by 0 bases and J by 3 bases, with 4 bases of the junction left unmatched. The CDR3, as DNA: TGCGCCAGCAGCCAAGATAAGGGACTAGACTACGAGCAGTACTTC. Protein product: CASSQDKGLDYEQYF.

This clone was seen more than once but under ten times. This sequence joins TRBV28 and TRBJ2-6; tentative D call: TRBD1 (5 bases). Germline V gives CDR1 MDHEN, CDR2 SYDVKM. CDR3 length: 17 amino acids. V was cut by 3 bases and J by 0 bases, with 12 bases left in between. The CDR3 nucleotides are TGTGCCAGCAGTTTTCAGGGAATCAGCTCTGGGGCCAACGTCCTGACTTTC. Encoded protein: CASSFQGISSGANVLTF.

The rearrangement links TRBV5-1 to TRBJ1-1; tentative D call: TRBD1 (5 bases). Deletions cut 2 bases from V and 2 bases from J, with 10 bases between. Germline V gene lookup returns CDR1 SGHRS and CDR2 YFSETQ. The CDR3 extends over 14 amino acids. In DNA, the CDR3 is TGCGCCAGCAGCTTTGATAGGGGAAACACTGAAGCTTTCTTT. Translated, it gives CASSFDRGNTEAFF.

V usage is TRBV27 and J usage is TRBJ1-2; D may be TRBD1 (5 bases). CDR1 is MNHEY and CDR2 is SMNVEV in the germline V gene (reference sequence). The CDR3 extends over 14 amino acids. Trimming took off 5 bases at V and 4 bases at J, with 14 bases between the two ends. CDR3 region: CASSPGGGGYGYTF. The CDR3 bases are TGTGCCAGCAGTCCTGGGGGGGGAGGCTATGGCTACACCTTC.

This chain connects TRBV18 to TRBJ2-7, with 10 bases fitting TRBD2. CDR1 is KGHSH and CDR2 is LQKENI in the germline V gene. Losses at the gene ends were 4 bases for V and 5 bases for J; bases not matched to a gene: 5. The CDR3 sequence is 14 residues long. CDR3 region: CASSLFGLADEQYF. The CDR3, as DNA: TGTGCCAGCTCACTTTTTGGACTAGCGGACGAGCAGTACTTC.

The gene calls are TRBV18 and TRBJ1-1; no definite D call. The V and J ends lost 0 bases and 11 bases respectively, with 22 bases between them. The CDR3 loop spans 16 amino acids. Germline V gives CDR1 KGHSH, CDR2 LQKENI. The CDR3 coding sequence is TGTGCCAGCTCACCACCGCGAGCGTACAACGATTCGGTGGCTTTCTTT. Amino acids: CASSPPRAYNDSVAFF.

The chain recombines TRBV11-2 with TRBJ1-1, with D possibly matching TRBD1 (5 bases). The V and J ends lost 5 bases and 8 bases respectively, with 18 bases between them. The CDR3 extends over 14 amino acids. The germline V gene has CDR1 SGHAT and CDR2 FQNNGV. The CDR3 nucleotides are TGTGCCAGCAGCCCCCCCGCAGGGCTAGAGGAAGCTTTCTTT. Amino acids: CASSPPAGLEEAFF.

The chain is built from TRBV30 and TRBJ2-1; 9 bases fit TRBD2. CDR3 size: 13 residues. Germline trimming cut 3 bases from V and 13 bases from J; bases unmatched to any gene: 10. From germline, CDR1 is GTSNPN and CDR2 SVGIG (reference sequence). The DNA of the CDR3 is TGTGCCTGGAGGTTCGTCCTAGCGGGGACCCAGTTCTTC. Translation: CAWRFVLAGTQFF.

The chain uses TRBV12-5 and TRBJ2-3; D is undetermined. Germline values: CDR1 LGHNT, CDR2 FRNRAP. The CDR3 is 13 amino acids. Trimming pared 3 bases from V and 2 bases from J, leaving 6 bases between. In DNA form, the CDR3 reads TGTGCTAGTGGTTTACTCAACACAGATACGCAGTATTTT. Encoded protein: CASGLLNTDTQYF.

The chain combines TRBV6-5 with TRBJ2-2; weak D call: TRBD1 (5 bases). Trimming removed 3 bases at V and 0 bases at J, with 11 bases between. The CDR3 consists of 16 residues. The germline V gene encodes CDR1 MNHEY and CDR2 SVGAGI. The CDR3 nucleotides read TGTGCCAGCAGTTATTTTACGGACACGAACACCGGGGAGCTGTTTTTT. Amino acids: CASSYFTDTNTGELFF.

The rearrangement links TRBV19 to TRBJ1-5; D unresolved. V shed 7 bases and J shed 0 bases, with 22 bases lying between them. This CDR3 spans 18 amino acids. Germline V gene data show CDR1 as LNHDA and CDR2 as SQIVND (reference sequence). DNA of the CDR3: TGTGCCAGTAAAGAAAAGGACTCTCCCGGAAATAGCAATCAGCCCCAGCATTTT. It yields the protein CASKEKDSPGNSNQPQHF.

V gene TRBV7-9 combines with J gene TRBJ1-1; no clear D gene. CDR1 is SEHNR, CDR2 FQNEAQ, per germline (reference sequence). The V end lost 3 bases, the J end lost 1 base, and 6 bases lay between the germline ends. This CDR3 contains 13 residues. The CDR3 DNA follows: TGTGCCAGCAGCTTCACTAGGAACACTGAAGCTTTCTTT. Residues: CASSFTRNTEAFF.

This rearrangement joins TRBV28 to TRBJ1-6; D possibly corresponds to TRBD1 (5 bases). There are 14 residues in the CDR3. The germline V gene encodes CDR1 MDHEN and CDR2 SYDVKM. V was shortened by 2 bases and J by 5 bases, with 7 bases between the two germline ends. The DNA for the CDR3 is TGTGCCAGCAGTTTAGACAGTAATAATTCACCCCTCCACTTT. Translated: CASSLDSNNSPLHF.

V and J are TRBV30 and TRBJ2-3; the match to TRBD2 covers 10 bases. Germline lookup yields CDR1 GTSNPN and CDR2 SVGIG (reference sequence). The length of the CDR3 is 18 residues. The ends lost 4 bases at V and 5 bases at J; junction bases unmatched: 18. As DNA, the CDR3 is TGTGCCTGGAAAAGATACCGCGCGGCTAGCGGGAGTATAGATACGCAGTATTTT. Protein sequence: CAWKRYRAASGSIDTQYF.

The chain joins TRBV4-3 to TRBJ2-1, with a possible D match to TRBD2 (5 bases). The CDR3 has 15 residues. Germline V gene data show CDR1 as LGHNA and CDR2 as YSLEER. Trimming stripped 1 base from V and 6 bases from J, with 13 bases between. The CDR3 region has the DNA TGCGCCAGCAGCCAAGGGAAGACGGGAATCAATGAGCAGTTCTTC. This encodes CASSQGKTGINEQFF.

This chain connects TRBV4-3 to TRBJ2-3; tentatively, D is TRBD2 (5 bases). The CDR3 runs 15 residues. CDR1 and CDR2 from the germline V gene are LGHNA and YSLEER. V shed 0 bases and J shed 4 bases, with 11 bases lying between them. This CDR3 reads CASSQDGGRSDTQYF. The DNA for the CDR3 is TGCGCCAGCAGCCAAGATGGTGGGAGATCAGATACGCAGTATTTT.

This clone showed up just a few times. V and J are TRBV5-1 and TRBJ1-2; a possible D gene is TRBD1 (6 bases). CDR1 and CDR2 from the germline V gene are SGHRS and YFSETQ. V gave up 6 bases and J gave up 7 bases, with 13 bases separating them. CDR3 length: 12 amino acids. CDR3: CASNDVRGGYTF. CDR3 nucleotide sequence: TGCGCCAGCAACGATGTCAGGGGTGGCTACACCTTC.

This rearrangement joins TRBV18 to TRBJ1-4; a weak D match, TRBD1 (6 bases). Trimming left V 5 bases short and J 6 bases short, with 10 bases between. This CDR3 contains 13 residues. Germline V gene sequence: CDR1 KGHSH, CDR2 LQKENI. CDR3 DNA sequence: TGTGCCAGCTCAGGGACAACAGATGAAAAACTGTTTTTT. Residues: CASSGTTDEKLFF.

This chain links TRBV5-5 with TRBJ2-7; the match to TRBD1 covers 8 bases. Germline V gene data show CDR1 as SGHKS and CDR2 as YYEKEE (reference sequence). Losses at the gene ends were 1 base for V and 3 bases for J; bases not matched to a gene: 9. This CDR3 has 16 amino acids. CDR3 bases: TGTGCCAGCAGCTTGCAGGGGGCGCCCCCTGACTACGAGCAGTACTTC. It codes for CASSLQGAPPDYEQYF.